This TCR beta chain was captured by sequencing in a study of cytomegalovirus exposure and HLA in healthy donors. With V trimmed by 3 bases and J by 5 bases, 11 bases remained unmatched. Per the germline V gene, CDR1 is LGHNA and CDR2 is YSLEER. There are 17 residues in the CDR3. As to this clone: What it binds is unknown.

Study outcomes and limitations: In a later analysis, V- and J-gene trimming of beta chains associated with a DCLRE1C missense variant, replicated independently.

The PCR employed 60 Vbeta primers together with 13 Jbeta primers. In the original processing: Roughly 10 million shared chains were among around 80 million unique TCR beta chains counted in a later analysis. Profiling relied on immunoSEQ multiplex PCR, and the TCRdb table lists in-frame clones only, not all of them. From that table come the V and J calls and clone size; the DNA was used to work out D and trimming. This sample lists 80,000 to 100,000 clones; its ten largest clones have 15%. Input material: PBMCs. This TCR derives from a man aged 50-59 years in good health and CMV-seropositive. This chain uses TRBV4-3 with TRBJ2-1; 9 bases match TRBD2. Written as DNA, the CDR3 is TGCGCCAGCAGCCAGGACCGAACGGGACTAGCTCACAATGAGCAGTTCTTC. Translating it yields CASSQDRTGLAHNEQFF.